This TCR beta chain derives from a study of blood T cell repertoires in COVID-19. On the study more broadly: Donors in the United States, Italy and Spain gave samples during acute or convalescent COVID-19.

Using immunoSEQ multiplex PCR, the repertoire was profiled, and TCRdb retains in-frame clones only, with some absent. The sample consists of 60,000 to 70,000 clones, roughly nine tenths of them appearing once. What was sequenced was peripheral blood. This TCR was sampled from a human donor in a cohort sampled during active COVID-19.

CDR3 protein: CASSLARQSYEQYF. In nucleotides, the CDR3 is TGTGCCAGCAGCTTAGCGCGGCAGTCCTACGAGCAGTACTTC. This chain connects TRBV7-2 to TRBJ2-7; no definite D call. Trimming shortened V by 0 bases and J by 1 base, and 7 bases separated the two germline ends. The germline gives CDR1 SGHTA, CDR2 FQGNSA. The CDR3 extends over 14 amino acids. Full variable domain (missing parts from reference TRBV7-2 and TRBJ2-7): GAGVSQSPSNKVTEKGKDVELRCDPISGHTALYWYRQSLGQGLEFLIYFQGNSAPDKSGLPSDRFSAERTGGSVSTLTIQRTQQEDSAVYLCASSLARQSYEQYFGPGTRLTVT.